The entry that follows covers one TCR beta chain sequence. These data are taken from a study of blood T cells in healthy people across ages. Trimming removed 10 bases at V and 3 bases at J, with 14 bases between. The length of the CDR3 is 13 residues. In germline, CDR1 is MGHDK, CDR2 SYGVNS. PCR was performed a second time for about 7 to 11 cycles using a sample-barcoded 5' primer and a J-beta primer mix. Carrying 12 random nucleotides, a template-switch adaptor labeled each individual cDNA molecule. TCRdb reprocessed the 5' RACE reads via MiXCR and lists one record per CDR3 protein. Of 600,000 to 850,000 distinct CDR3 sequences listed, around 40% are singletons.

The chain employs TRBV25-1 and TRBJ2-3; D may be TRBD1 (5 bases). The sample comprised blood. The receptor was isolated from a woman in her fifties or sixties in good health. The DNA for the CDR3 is TGTGCCACGCAGACAGTGTCGACAGATACGCAGTATTTT. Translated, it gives CATQTVSTDTQYF.